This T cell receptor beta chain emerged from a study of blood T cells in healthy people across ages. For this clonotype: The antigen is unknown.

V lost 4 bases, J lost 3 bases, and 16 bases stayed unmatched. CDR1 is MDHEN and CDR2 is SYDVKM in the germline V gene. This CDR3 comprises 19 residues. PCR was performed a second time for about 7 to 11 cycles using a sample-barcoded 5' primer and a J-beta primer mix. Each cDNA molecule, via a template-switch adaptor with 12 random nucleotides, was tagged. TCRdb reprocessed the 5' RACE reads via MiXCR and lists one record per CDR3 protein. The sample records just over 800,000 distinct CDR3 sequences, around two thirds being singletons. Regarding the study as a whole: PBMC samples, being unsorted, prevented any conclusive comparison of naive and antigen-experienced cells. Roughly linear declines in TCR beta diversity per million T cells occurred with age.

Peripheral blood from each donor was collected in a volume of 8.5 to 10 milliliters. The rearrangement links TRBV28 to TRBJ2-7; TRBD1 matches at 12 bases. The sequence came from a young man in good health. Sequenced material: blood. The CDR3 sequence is CASSSYRDRGLSTYYEQYF. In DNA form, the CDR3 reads TGTGCCAGCAGTTCGTACCGGGACAGGGGGCTCTCGACCTACTACGAGCAGTACTTC.